This TCR beta chain was identified in a study of siplizumab effects on memory and regulatory T cells. Study-level results: Siplizumab produced a significant reduction in alloreactive sequences that were traceable to unstimulated CD4+ memory cells. Controls had 26.9% Treg-derived mappable alloreactive CD4+ clones on average, versus approximately 69% with siplizumab. Naive T cells, seemingly more diverse than memory cells, seemed major alloresponse contributors.

V dropped 1 base and J dropped 2; count of bases not matched to a gene: 7. CDR1 is SGHDN and CDR2 is FVKESK in the germline V gene. The length of the CDR3 is 16 residues. About this clone: Its antigen remains unidentified.

Assay used: immunoSEQ multiplex PCR; TCRdb lists only in-frame clones, some missing. The sample lists about 100,000 clones, 75% to 95% occurring once. The sequencing input was CD4+ T cells sorted from blood. The clonotype originates from a human donor in good health. The chain couples TRBV14 to TRBJ1-2; TRBD1 aligns across 7 bases. Written as DNA, the CDR3 is TGTGCCAGCAGCCAAGTAGCCCCGACAGGGAACTATGGCTACACCTTC. This codes for CASSQVAPTGNYGYTF.